These T cell receptor beta chains were read from a single sample in a study of STAT3 mutations in large granular lymphocyte leukemia. Method: immunoSEQ multiplex PCR; TCRdb's copy keeps in-frame clones and lacks some. The data show 25,000 to 40,000 clones, more than 75% seen once. Sequenced material: peripheral blood mononuclear cells. Every receptor here comes from a man between 60 and 75 years old with T-cell large granular lymphocyte leukemia. Some clones in this sample may be carry-over from other donors' samples. The CDR3 runs from the conserved cysteine through the conserved F or W. Fields, in order: J gene, V gene, clone size, CDR3 length, D gene, CDR3 protein, CDR3 DNA. A D gene is named only where the DNA matches it firmly. Clone sizes are given selectively: once, few, many, or a class where the clone is expanded.

TRBJ1-5 | TRBV4-3 | . | 16 | . | CASSQTSGIGNQPQHF | TGCGCCAGCAGCCAAACTAGCGGTATAGGCAATCAGCCCCAGCATTTT
TRBJ1-1 | TRBV30 | few | 13 | TRBD1 | CAWSGTGDTEAFF | TGTGCCTGGAGTGGGACAGGGGACACTGAAGCTTTCTTT
TRBJ2-7 | TRBV18 | . | 15 | TRBD2 | CASSPQPSGSHEQYF | TGTGCCAGCTCACCACAGCCCAGCGGGAGCCACGAGCAGTACTTC
TRBJ2-7 | TRBV21-1 | . | 16 | . | CASSGPIDRRSYEQYF | TGTGCCAGCAGCGGCCCCATCGACAGGCGGTCCTACGAGCAGTACTTC
TRBJ2-1 | TRBV5-1 | . | 16 | TRBD2 | CASSLASSGRNNEQFF | TGCGCCAGCAGCTTGGCATCTAGCGGGAGGAACAATGAGCAGTTCTTC
TRBJ2-5 | TRBV4-2 | . | 16 | TRBD2 | CASSQESGSWEETQYF | TGTGCCAGCAGCCAAGAGAGCGGGAGTTGGGAAGAGACCCAGTACTTC
TRBJ2-5 | TRBV6-5 | . | 13 | TRBD1 | CASQGALGETQYF | TGTGCCTCCCAGGGGGCGCTCGGGGAGACCCAGTACTTC
TRBJ1-4 | TRBV4-1 | . | 14 | . | CASSRRDANEKLFF | TGCGCCAGCAGCCGCAGGGATGCCAATGAAAAACTGTTTTTT
TRBJ1-2 | TRBV7-2 | . | 17 | TRBD1 | CASSQRAGTGAQHGYTF | TGTGCCAGCAGCCAGAGGGCGGGGACAGGGGCTCAACATGGCTACACCTTC
TRBJ2-1 | TRBV7-9 | . | 17 | TRBD2 | CASSLGTSGSSYNEQFF | TGTGCCAGCAGCTTAGGGACTAGCGGAAGCTCCTACAATGAGCAGTTCTTC
TRBJ2-7 | TRBV30 | once | 15 | TRBD1 | CAWSPIGQGSNEQYF | TGTGCCTGGAGTCCTATTGGACAGGGAAGTAACGAGCAGTACTTC
TRBJ1-5 | TRBV30 | . | 17 | TRBD1 | CAWSANRGTLSNQPQHF | TGTGCCTGGAGTGCAAACAGGGGCACTCTTAGCAATCAGCCCCAGCATTTT
TRBJ2-7 | TRBV29-1 | . | 15 | TRBD1 | CSVERTGTGGDEQYF | TGCAGCGTGGAAAGAACCGGGACAGGGGGCGACGAGCAGTACTTC
TRBJ2-7 | TRBV12-5 | . | 17 | TRBD2 | CASGLAPLLAGGCEQYF | TGTGCTAGTGGTTTGGCCCCCCTACTAGCGGGAGGGTGCGAGCAGTACTTC
TRBJ2-2 | TRBV5-1 | . | 16 | . | CASSLLDLRGTGELFF | TGCGCCAGCAGCTTGCTTGACTTACGAGGCACCGGGGAGCTGTTTTTT
TRBJ2-3 | TRBV9 | . | 14 | TRBD2 | CASSVETSGDTQYF | TGTGCCAGCAGCGTGGAGACTAGCGGCGATACGCAGTATTTT
TRBJ1-1 | TRBV11-1 | . | 14 | TRBD1 | CASSLAEAQGAAFF | TGTGCCAGCAGCTTAGCGGAGGCACAGGGGGCAGCTTTCTTT
TRBJ2-7 | TRBV27 | . | 13 | . | CASSLGQAHEQYF | TGTGCCAGCAGTTTAGGGCAGGCCCACGAGCAGTACTTC
TRBJ2-1 | TRBV29-1 | . | 10 | . | CSAAIDEQFF | TGCAGCGCCGCAATCGATGAGCAGTTCTTC
TRBJ2-3 | TRBV29-1 | . | 14 | . | CSAGYYVGTDTQYF | TGCAGCGCCGGATACTACGTTGGCACAGATACGCAGTATTTT
TRBJ2-7 | TRBV28 | . | 14 | TRBD1 | CASSPRGTHYEQYF | TGTGCCAGCAGTCCCAGGGGGACACACTACGAGCAGTACTTC
TRBJ2-2 | TRBV4-3 | . | 18 | TRBD2 | CASSQEWAASGGTGELFF | TGCGCCAGCAGCCAAGAGTGGGCGGCTAGCGGAGGCACCGGGGAGCTGTTTTTT
TRBJ1-2 | TRBV28 | . | 14 | TRBD1 | CASGDLGTGDGYTF | TGTGCCAGCGGCGATCTAGGGACAGGGGATGGCTACACCTTC
TRBJ2-2 | TRBV30 | . | 15 | TRBD2 | CAWSVPGGSTGELFF | TGTGCCTGGAGTGTACCGGGAGGATCAACCGGGGAGCTGTTTTTT
TRBJ2-5 | TRBV29-1 | few | 12 | . | CSVVRGGETQYF | TGCAGCGTTGTACGAGGGGGGGAGACCCAGTACTTC
TRBJ1-6 | TRBV18 | . | 15 | TRBD1 | CASSPGTGDNSPLHF | TGTGCCAGCTCACCAGGGACAGGGGACAATTCACCCCTCCACTTT
TRBJ2-3 | TRBV6-6 | . | 16 | TRBD2 | CASSFSGGGSTDTQYF | TGTGCCAGCAGTTTTTCCGGCGGGGGGAGCACAGATACGCAGTATTTT
TRBJ2-7 | TRBV2 | . | 14 | TRBD1 | CARSVGQGHYEQYF | TGTGCCAGAAGTGTCGGACAGGGGCACTACGAGCAGTACTTC
TRBJ2-3 | TRBV18 | . | 15 | TRBD1 | CASSPGGTSTDTQYF | TGTGCCAGCTCGCCAGGGGGTACTAGCACAGATACGCAGTATTTT
TRBJ2-3 | TRBV18 | . | 15 | TRBD1 | CASSPDRASTDTQYF | TGTGCCAGCTCGCCGGACAGGGCTAGCACAGATACGCAGTATTTT
TRBJ2-1 | TRBV5-4 | . | 16 | TRBD2 | CASSEGALAAYNEQFF | TGTGCCAGCAGTGAGGGTGCACTAGCGGCCTACAATGAGCAGTTCTTC
TRBJ1-1 | TRBV2 | few | 13 | TRBD1 | CANRQGENTEAFF | TGTGCCAACCGACAGGGAGAGAACACTGAAGCTTTCTTT
TRBJ2-3 | TRBV4-3 | . | 15 | . | CASSQGGVPTDTQYF | TGCGCCAGCAGCCAGGGAGGTGTACCCACAGATACGCAGTATTTT
TRBJ2-5 | TRBV18 | . | 15 | TRBD2 | CASSPLTSGGETQYF | TGTGCCAGCTCACCACTGACTAGCGGGGGTGAGACCCAGTACTTC
TRBJ1-2 | TRBV29-1 | . | 13 | . | CSVERGLKYGYTF | TGCAGCGTTGAAAGGGGCCTGAAGTATGGCTACACCTTC
TRBJ2-3 | TRBV5-1 | . | 17 | TRBD2 | CASSLNPQRGSTDTQYF | TGCGCCAGCAGCTTGAATCCCCAGCGGGGGAGCACAGATACGCAGTATTTT
TRBJ1-2 | TRBV20-1 | . | 11 | . | CSARAGDGYTF | TGCAGTGCTAGGGCAGGAGATGGCTACACCTTC
TRBJ2-4 | TRBV5-1 | . | 14 | TRBD1 | CASSSGQGQNIQYF | TGCGCCAGCAGCTCCGGACAGGGACAAAACATTCAGTACTTC
TRBJ2-7 | TRBV9 | . | 16 | TRBD1 | CASSPLSGQGSYEQYF | TGTGCCAGCAGCCCGCTTTCGGGACAGGGGAGCTACGAGCAGTACTTC
TRBJ1-1 | TRBV5-1 | . | 13 | . | CASSLGLGTEAFF | TGCGCCAGCAGCTTGGGCCTAGGGACTGAAGCTTTCTTT
TRBJ1-2 | TRBV11-2 | . | 14 | . | CASSARGWEYGYTF | TGTGCCAGCAGCGCCCGAGGGTGGGAGTATGGCTACACCTTC
TRBJ2-7 | TRBV20-1 | . | 11 | . | CSASSWPEQYF | TGCAGTGCTTCTTCCTGGCCCGAGCAGTACTTC
TRBJ2-6 | TRBV18 | . | 18 | TRBD2 | CASSPSLAGYSGANVLTF | TGTGCCAGCTCACCAAGCCTAGCGGGCTACTCTGGGGCCAACGTCCTGACTTTC
TRBJ1-1 | TRBV19 | . | 17 | . | CASSIARTLGRNTEAFF | TGTGCCAGTAGTATAGCCCGAACGTTAGGGAGGAACACTGAAGCTTTCTTT
TRBJ1-5 | TRBV4-1 | . | 17 | TRBD1 | CASSRDREGYSNQPQHF | TGCGCCAGCAGTCGGGACAGGGAGGGATATAGCAATCAGCCCCAGCATTTT
TRBJ1-1 | TRBV19 | . | 13 | TRBD1 | CASSAQGGTEAFF | TGTGCCAGTAGTGCCCAGGGGGGGACTGAAGCTTTCTTT
TRBJ2-7 | TRBV5-1 | . | 13 | . | CASSFIGTYEQYF | TGCGCCAGCAGCTTCATTGGGACCTACGAGCAGTACTTC
TRBJ1-2 | TRBV25-1 | . | 11 | . | CASSTGLGYTF | TGTGCCAGCAGCACAGGGCTTGGCTACACCTTC
TRBJ1-1 | TRBV4-3 | . | 14 | . | CASSQAPRGTEAFF | TGCGCCAGCAGCCAAGCCCCGAGGGGCACTGAAGCTTTCTTT
TRBJ2-5 | TRBV14 | . | 14 | . | CASSQDGREETQYF | TGTGCCAGCAGCCAGGACGGCAGGGAAGAGACCCAGTACTTC
TRBJ2-2 | TRBV18 | . | 16 | TRBD1 | CASSPEQGTNTGELFF | TGTGCCAGCTCACCAGAACAGGGGACGAACACCGGGGAGCTGTTTTTT
TRBJ1-5 | TRBV2 | . | 14 | . | CASSEQGSRQPQHF | TGTGCCAGCAGTGAGCAGGGAAGCCGCCAGCCCCAGCATTTT
TRBJ1-1 | TRBV29-1 | . | 13 | TRBD1 | CSVEVATGAEAFF | TGCAGCGTTGAGGTAGCGACAGGGGCTGAAGCTTTCTTT
TRBJ2-3 | TRBV14 | . | 15 | TRBD2 | CASSQSGGRADTQYF | TGTGCCAGCAGCCAATCTGGAGGGAGGGCAGATACGCAGTATTTT